The clone carrying this TCR beta chain has a handful of counts. The antigen remains undetermined. This CDR3 is 17 amino acids long. CDR1 SGHDT and CDR2 YYEEEE come from the germline V gene. Trimming stripped 4 bases from V and 0 bases from J, with 17 bases between. Sorting with CD45RO/CCR7/CD25/CD127/CD95/CD27 yielded naive, central memory, regulatory and stem-like memory CD4+ cells. The sample comes from a study of beta chain features in type 1 diabetes. Study-wide points: Here, the possible influence of HLA type (on TCRB rearrangement) remained unresolved.

The study reverse transcribed the entire isolated RNA, so it sequenced expressed TCRB transcripts. Naive, central memory and regulatory T cell samples came to a mean of around 3.3 million reads. Generated by immunoSEQ multiplex PCR, the TCRdb table keeps only in-frame clones and is missing some. Among 350,000 to 450,000 clones, approximately 15% were seen once, and the ten largest hold approximately 0.02%. The chain employs TRBV5-6 and TRBJ2-4, with a weak D call TRBD1 (6 bases). The specimen was naive CD4+ T cells from blood. The TCR sequence derives from a woman in her late teens or twenties in good health. This chain's CDR3 is CASSPWTAELAKNIQYF. Here the CDR3 DNA reads TGTGCCAGCAGCCCTTGGACAGCCGAGCTAGCCAAAAACATTCAGTACTTC. Full variable domain (outside the CDR3, taken from reference TRBV5-6 and TRBJ2-4): DAGVTQSPTHLIKTRGQQVTLRCSPKSGHDTVSWYQQALGQGPQFIFQYYEEEERQRGNFPDRFSGHQFPNYSSELNVNALLLGDSALYLCASSPWTAELAKNIQYFGAGTRLSVL.